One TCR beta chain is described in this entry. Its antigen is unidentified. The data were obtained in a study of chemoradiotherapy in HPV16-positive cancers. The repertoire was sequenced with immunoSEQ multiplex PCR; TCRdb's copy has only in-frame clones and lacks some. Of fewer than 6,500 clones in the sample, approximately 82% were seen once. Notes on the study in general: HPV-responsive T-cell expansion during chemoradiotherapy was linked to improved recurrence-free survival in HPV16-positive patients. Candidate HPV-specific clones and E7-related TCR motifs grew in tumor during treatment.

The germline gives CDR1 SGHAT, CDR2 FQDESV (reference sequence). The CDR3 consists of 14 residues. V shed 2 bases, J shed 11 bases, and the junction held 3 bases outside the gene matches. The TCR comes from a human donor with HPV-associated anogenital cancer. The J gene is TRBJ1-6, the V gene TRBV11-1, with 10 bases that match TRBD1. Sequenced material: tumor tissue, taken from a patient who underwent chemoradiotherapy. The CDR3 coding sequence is TGTGCCAGCAGCTTAACGGGACAGGGGACACCCCTCCACTTT. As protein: CASSLTGQGTPLHF.